This TCR beta chain was sequenced in a study of human T cells and chemical hapten exposure. Study-wide background: Weekly scalp doses of diphenylcyclopropenone were given to patients during the roughly 24-week study. Largely, small differences in pooled library volume made per-sample TCR yields vary.

Via MiXCR, TCRdb re-called the RACE reads, giving one row per CDR3 protein. The sample shows some 91,000 distinct CDR3 sequences, approximately 13% of them seen only once. The time point was: patch test 1, 2 weeks after DPC sensitization. Regarding treatment: therapeutic diphenylcyclopropenone sensitization with weekly scalp DPC. V dropped 6 bases and J dropped 3; count of bases not matched to a gene: 12. CDR1 is MDHEN, CDR2 SYDVKM, per germline. CDR3 length: 18 amino acids. This chain connects TRBV28 to TRBJ2-5; TRBD2 matches at 14 bases. The sequencing used whole blood, collected in connection with sensitization to the hapten diphenylcyclopropenone (DPC). The TCR was taken from a woman aged 40-49 years with alopecia areata. Some clones in this sample may be carry-over from other donors' samples. Here the CDR3 DNA reads TGTGCCAGCAGCAGATCAGCTCCGGGACTAGCGGGAGAAGAGACCCAGTACTTC. This translates into CASSRSAPGLAGEETQYF.